The source of this TCR beta chain is a study of T cell responses to AZD1222 COVID-19 vaccine. The CDR3 totals 17 residues. Germline CDR1 LNHDA, CDR2 SQIVND (reference sequence). V trimming: 0 bases; J trimming: 3 bases; junction bases outside the gene matches: 5. Libraries were prepared by immunoSEQ multiplex PCR; TCRdb keeps only in-frame clonotypes and omits some of them. The table records 90,000 to 150,000 clones, about 91% of them present only once. The source material was peripheral blood, sampled on day 0 of AZD1222 vaccination. V and J are TRBV19 and TRBJ1-5; 10 nucleotides agree with TRBD1. This clonotype was obtained from an adult in good health. CDR3 sequence (DNA): TGTGCCAGTAGTATAGATGGGACAGGGGATATCAATCAGCCCCAGCATTTT. Its translation is CASSIDGTGDINQPQHF.